The 25 T cell receptor beta chains below were found in one sample sequenced in a study of cytomegalovirus exposure and HLA in healthy donors. PCR employed 60 Vbeta and 13 Jbeta primers. TCRdb's copy holds only in-frame clones and misses some; the assay was immunoSEQ multiplex PCR. The table has under 110,000 clones, over 70% seen once; the top ten hold 2.5% to 3.5%. The sequenced sample consisted of PBMCs. These receptors were collected from a male donor in good health and CMV-seropositive.

The gene calls are TRBV9 and TRBJ1-2; D possibly corresponds to TRBD1 (5 bases). This CDR3 has 18 amino acids. The V end lost 0 bases, the J end lost 8 bases, and 26 bases lay between the germline ends. Germline V gene lookup returns CDR1 SGDLS and CDR2 YYNGEE. This CDR3 reads CASSVGVGAETGGEGYTF. The CDR3 nucleotides are TGTGCCAGCAGCGTAGGTGTCGGCGCGGAAACGGGGGGTGAGGGCTACACCTTC.

The CDR3 coding sequence is TGTGCCAGCAGCACGGGACAGGGGGTATTCGACTACACCTTC. Translated: CASSTGQGVFDYTF. This sequence joins TRBV7-9 and TRBJ1-2, with 11 bases fitting TRBD1. CDR1 and CDR2 (germline): SEHNR, FQNEAQ (reference sequence). The CDR3 covers 14 residues. Trimming removed 5 bases from V and 10 bases from J; junction bases left unmatched: 9.

This sequence joins TRBV28 and TRBJ2-1; D gene ambiguous. CDR1 is MDHEN and CDR2 is SYDVKM in the germline V gene. Trimming took off 3 bases at V and 6 bases at J, with 6 bases between the two ends. The CDR3 is 12 residues long. Here the CDR3 DNA reads TGTGCCAGCAGTTTTGGCATCAATGAGCAGTTCTTC. It translates to CASSFGINEQFF.

V is TRBV4-3 and J is TRBJ1-2; no definite D call. The CDR3 contains 12 residues. V was pared by 3 bases and J by 8 bases, with 10 bases between. Germline CDR1 LGHNA, CDR2 YSLEER. The CDR3 here is CASSQTTGGYTF. In nucleotides, the CDR3 is TGCGCCAGCAGCCAGACGACGGGGGGCTACACCTTC.

The J gene is TRBJ1-2, the V gene TRBV29-1; D is possibly TRBD1 (5 bases). The CDR3 totals 13 residues. The V gene's germline CDR1 is SQVTM and CDR2 ANQGSEA. Trimming shortened V by 3 bases and J by 5 bases, and 13 bases separated the two germline ends. This chain's CDR3 is CSVEGQARYGYTF. CDR3 DNA: TGCAGCGTTGAGGGGCAGGCCCGATATGGCTACACCTTC.

The chain has TRBV11-1 and TRBJ2-5; D perhaps matches TRBD1 (6 bases). This CDR3 is built from 15 residues. Germline-derived CDR1 and CDR2 are SGHAT and FQDESV (reference sequence). Trimming left V 1 base short and J 5 bases short, with 14 bases between. The CDR3 DNA sequence: TGTGCCAGCAGCTTAGGGGCAGGGGTGTCCGAGACCCAGTACTTC. Its protein is CASSLGAGVSETQYF.

This clone has more than one count but fewer than ten. The chain employs TRBV23-1 and TRBJ2-2, with TRBD1 matching over 8 bases. TRBV23-1 falls under the ORF class, with uncertain function. CDR3 size: 14 residues. The ends lost 11 bases at V and 6 bases at J; junction bases unmatched: 11. Written as DNA, the CDR3 is TGCGCCGCCCGTAGACAGGGGAGAGCCGGGGAGCTGTTTTTT. It encodes CAARRQGRAGELFF.

The CDR3 reads CAWRTPPGGNTIYF. DNA of the CDR3: TGTGCCTGGAGGACCCCTCCGGGGGGAAACACCATATATTTT. The V and J genes are TRBV30 and TRBJ1-3; D ambiguous. This CDR3 spans 14 amino acids. In germline, CDR1 is GTSNPN, CDR2 SVGIG (reference sequence). V lost 3 bases and J 4 bases, leaving 13 bases between the germline ends.

The rearrangement links TRBV15 to TRBJ2-5; 7 bases line up with TRBD2. V trimming: 5 bases; J trimming: 4 bases; junction bases outside the gene matches: 7. Germline CDR1 is LNHNV and CDR2 is YYDKDF (reference sequence). The CDR3 totals 14 residues. Here the CDR3 DNA reads TGTGCCACCAGCGTCCGAGGGAGGGCAGAGACCCAGTACTTC. This gives the protein CATSVRGRAETQYF. Full variable domain (outside the CDR3, taken from reference TRBV15 and TRBJ2-5): DAMVIQNPRYQVTQFGKPVTLSCSQTLNHNVMYWYQQKSSQAPKLLFHYYDKDFNNEADTPDNFQSRRPNTSFCFLDIRSPGLGDTAMYLCATSVRGRAETQYFGPGTRLLVL.

The CDR3 DNA follows: TGTGCCAGCAGCGGGGACAGGGGGGCCAAAAACATTCAGTACTTC. Encoded protein: CASSGDRGAKNIQYF. This chain joins TRBV11-1 and TRBJ2-4; 11 bases match TRBD1. There are 15 residues in the CDR3. V gave up 5 bases and J gave up 1 base; unmatched junction bases: 1. CDR1 and CDR2 (germline): SGHAT, FQDESV (reference sequence).

The J gene is TRBJ2-3, the V gene TRBV4-3; 10 nucleotides match TRBD2. Germline CDR1 and CDR2: LGHNA and YSLEER. Trimming cost V 1 base and J 6 bases; bases outside gene matches: 13. This CDR3 comprises 18 residues. This CDR3 reads CASSQVARGLAGADTQYF. The CDR3 region has the DNA TGCGCCAGCAGCCAAGTTGCCCGCGGGCTAGCGGGAGCGGATACGCAGTATTTT.

The chain employs TRBV14 and TRBJ2-7; 14 bases map to TRBD2. Trimming took 0 bases from V and 7 from J; bases not matched to a gene: 5. In germline, CDR1 is SGHDN, CDR2 FVKESK. The CDR3 sequence is 16 residues long. This CDR3 is CASSQDGLAGGVEQYF. Here the CDR3 DNA reads TGTGCCAGCAGCCAAGATGGACTAGCGGGGGGAGTTGAGCAGTACTTC.

In its sample, this clone was seen once. The chain carries TRBV5-6 and TRBJ2-2; 14 positions match TRBD2. The CDR3 has 15 residues. J was trimmed by 11 bases and V by 1 base; bases with no gene match: 4. The germline gives CDR1 SGHDT, CDR2 YYEEEE. The CDR3, as DNA: TGTGCCAGCAGCTTGCCGACTAGCGGGGGGGGAGAGCTGTTTTTT. Translation: CASSLPTSGGGELFF.

This chain uses TRBV6-5 with TRBJ2-1; 10 bases match TRBD1. Germline-derived CDR1 and CDR2 are MNHEY and SVGAGI. This CDR3 comprises 15 residues. Unmatched junction bases numbered 3, after V lost 3 bases and J lost 4 bases. This CDR3 is CASSYDRGRYNEQFF. CDR3 in DNA: TGTGCCAGCAGTTATGACAGGGGGCGGTACAATGAGCAGTTCTTC.

In its sample, this clone was seen a few times. The chain couples TRBV6-5 to TRBJ1-3; D is uncertain. The CDR3 loop spans 11 amino acids. Germline loops: CDR1 MNHEY, CDR2 SVGAGI. V lost 10 bases and J lost 4, with 8 bases in between. DNA for the CDR3: TGTGCCACGGGGTCCGGAAACACCATATATTTT. It specifies CATGSGNTIYF.

The V and J genes are TRBV20-1 and TRBJ1-1; 7 bases fit TRBD1. The germline gives CDR1 DFQATT, CDR2 SNEGSKA (reference sequence). There are 11 residues in the CDR3. CDR3 in DNA: TGCGGACAGGCCCGGCTCACTGAAGCTTTCTTT. Translated, it gives CGQARLTEAFF.

The genes are TRBV13 and TRBJ2-7, with 8 bases that match TRBD1. Germline lookup yields CDR1 PRHDT and CDR2 FYEKMQ (reference sequence). The CDR3 is made up of 14 amino acids. The ends lost 5 bases at V and 5 bases at J; junction bases unmatched: 8. The CDR3 DNA reads as TGTGCCAGCAGCCCAATTGACAGGGGCAACGAGCAGTACTTC. Protein: CASSPIDRGNEQYF.

This clone was seen a few times. The chain carries TRBV30 and TRBJ2-7; a possible D gene is TRBD1 (6 bases). The V gene's germline CDR1 is GTSNPN and CDR2 SVGIG (reference sequence). The CDR3 totals 12 residues. The V and J ends lost 4 bases and 4 bases respectively, with 11 bases between them. This CDR3 is CAWTGVGYEQYF. CDR3 coding DNA: TGTGCCTGGACAGGGGTTGGGTACGAGCAGTACTTC.

This clone was observed a single time. This chain links TRBV5-1 with TRBJ2-5; TRBD2 matches at 12 bases. The trim removed 4 bases at V and 5 bases at J, leaving 6 bases unmatched. Germline V CDR1 and CDR2: SGHRS, YFSETQ. CDR3 length: 15 residues. The CDR3 DNA is TGCGCCAGCAGCCAAACTAGCGGGGGGTCGGAGACCCAGTACTTC. It encodes CASSQTSGGSETQYF.

In regard to this clone: Mismatch with germline at one junction end may stem from a read error. The chain carries TRBV27 and TRBJ1-5, with D unresolved. This CDR3 contains 14 residues. Germline V gene lookup returns CDR1 MNHEY and CDR2 SMNVEV (reference sequence). CDR3 in DNA: TGTGCCAGCAGTTTATTTCGGGGAGATCAGCCCCAGAATTTT. Translating gives CASSLFRGDQPQNF.

The sample holds a few counts of this clone. The genes are TRBV5-8 and TRBJ2-3; TRBD1 might be the D (6 bases). The CDR3 runs to 17 residues. Germline values: CDR1 SGHTS, CDR2 YDEGEE. V gave up 3 bases and J gave up 0 bases, with 17 bases separating them. The CDR3 region is CASSYFGQGPSTDTQYF. The CDR3, as DNA: TGTGCCAGCAGCTATTTTGGGCAGGGGCCTAGCACAGATACGCAGTATTTT.

In this sample, this clone turned up a few times. The chain combines TRBV12-1 with TRBJ2-6; the D segment call TRBD1 is taken from the table without a DNA check. TRBV12-1 is recorded as a pseudogene. This CDR3 spans 16 amino acids. The CDR3 DNA sequence: TGTGCCAGCGTGGGGACAGACCACTCTGGGGCCAACGTCCTGACTTTC. Amino acids: CASVGTDHSGANVLTF.

V and J are TRBV30 and TRBJ1-4; 8 bases fit TRBD1. Germline CDR1 is GTSNPN and CDR2 is SVGIG (reference sequence). This CDR3 has 12 residues. The junction had 0 bases not matched to a gene; V was cut back by 4 bases and J by 5 bases. In DNA form, the CDR3 reads TGTGCCTGGACAGGGGGCAATGAAAAACTGTTTTTT. Amino acids: CAWTGGNEKLFF.

This clone was observed a handful of times. The genes are TRBV4-1 and TRBJ1-2; no clear D. The CDR3 is 17 amino acids. Germline V gives CDR1 MGHRA, CDR2 YSYEKL. The ends were cut back, 0 bases at V and 3 bases at J, with 17 bases in the middle. CDR3 amino acids: CASSQEPHRRRDYGYTF. The CDR3 DNA sequence: TGCGCCAGCAGCCAAGAGCCCCATAGGCGGAGGGACTATGGCTACACCTTC.

The chain is built from TRBV29-1 and TRBJ2-7; D is perhaps TRBD2 (5 bases). The V gene lost 5 bases and the J gene lost 4 bases, with 9 bases spanning the gap. Looked up from germline, CDR1 is SQVTM and CDR2 is ANQGSEA. The CDR3 sequence is 11 residues long. CDR3 sequence reads: CSVQRKYEQYF. The CDR3, as DNA: TGCAGCGTTCAGCGGAAATACGAGCAGTACTTC.